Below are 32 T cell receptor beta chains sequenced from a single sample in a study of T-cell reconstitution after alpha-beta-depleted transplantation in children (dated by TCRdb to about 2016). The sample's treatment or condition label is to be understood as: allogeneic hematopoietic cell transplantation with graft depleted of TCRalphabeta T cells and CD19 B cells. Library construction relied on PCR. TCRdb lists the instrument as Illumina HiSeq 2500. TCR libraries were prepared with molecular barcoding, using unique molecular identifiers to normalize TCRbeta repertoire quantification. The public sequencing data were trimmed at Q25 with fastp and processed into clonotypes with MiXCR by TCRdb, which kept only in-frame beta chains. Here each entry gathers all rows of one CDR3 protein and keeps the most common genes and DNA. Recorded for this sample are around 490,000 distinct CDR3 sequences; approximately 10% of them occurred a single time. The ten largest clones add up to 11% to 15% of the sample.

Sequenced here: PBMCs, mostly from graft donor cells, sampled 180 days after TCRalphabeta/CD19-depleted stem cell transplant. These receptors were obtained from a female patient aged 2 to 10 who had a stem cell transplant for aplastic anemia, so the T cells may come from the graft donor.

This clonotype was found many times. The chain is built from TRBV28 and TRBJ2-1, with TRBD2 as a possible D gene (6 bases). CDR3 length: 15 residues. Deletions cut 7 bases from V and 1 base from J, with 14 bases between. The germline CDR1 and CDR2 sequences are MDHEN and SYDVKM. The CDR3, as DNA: TGTGCCAGCAACCTGGGGGGTTCATCCTACAATGAGCAGTTCTTC. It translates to CASNLGGSSYNEQFF. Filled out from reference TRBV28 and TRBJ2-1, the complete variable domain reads DVKVTQSSRYLVKRTGEKVFLECVQDMDHENMFWYRQDPGLGLRLIYFSYDVKMKEKGDIPEGYSVSREKKERFSLILESASTNQTSMYLCASNLGGSSYNEQFFGPGTRLTVL.

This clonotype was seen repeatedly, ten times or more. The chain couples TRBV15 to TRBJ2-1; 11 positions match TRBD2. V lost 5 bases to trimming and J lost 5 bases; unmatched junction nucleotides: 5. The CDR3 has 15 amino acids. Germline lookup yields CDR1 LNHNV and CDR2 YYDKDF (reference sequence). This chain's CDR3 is CATSVGTSGHNEQFF. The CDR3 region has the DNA TGTGCCACCAGCGTAGGGACTAGCGGCCACAATGAGCAGTTCTTC.

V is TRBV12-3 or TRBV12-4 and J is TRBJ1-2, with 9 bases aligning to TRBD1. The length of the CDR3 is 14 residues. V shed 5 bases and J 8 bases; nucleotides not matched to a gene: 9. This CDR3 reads CASSRTGERGGYTF. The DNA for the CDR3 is TGTGCCAGCAGTAGGACAGGGGAGAGAGGCGGCTACACCTTC.

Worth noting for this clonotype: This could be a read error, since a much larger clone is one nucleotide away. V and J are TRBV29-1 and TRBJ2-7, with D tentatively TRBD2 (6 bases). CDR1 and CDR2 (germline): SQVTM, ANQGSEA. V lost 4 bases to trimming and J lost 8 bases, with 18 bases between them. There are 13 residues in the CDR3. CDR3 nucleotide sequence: TGCAGCGTTGTTGTCGCGGGGCCTTTCCAGCAGTACTTC. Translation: CSVVVAGPFQQYF.

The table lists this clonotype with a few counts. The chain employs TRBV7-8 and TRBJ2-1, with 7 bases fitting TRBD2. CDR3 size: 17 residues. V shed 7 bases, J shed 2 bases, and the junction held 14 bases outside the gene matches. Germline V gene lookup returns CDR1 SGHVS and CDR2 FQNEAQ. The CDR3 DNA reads TGTGCCAGCATCCGACCGGGACTACCTACCCCCTACAATGAGCAGTTCTTC. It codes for CASIRPGLPTPYNEQFF.

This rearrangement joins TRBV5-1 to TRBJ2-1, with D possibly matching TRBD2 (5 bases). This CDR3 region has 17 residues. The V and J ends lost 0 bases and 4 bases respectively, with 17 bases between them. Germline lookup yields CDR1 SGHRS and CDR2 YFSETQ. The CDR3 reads CASSLAWLARDYNEQFF. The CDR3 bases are TGCGCCAGCAGCTTGGCCTGGCTAGCCCGGGATTACAATGAGCAGTTCTTC.

In nucleotides, the CDR3 is TGTGCCAGCAGCAAGACCTCCCTCGGCCCGCATAGCAATCAGCCCCAGCATTTT. It encodes CASSKTSLGPHSNQPQHF. The chain joins TRBV11-2 to TRBJ1-5; D is uncertain. Deletions cut 5 bases from V and 0 bases from J, with 20 bases between. This CDR3 contains 18 residues. Germline CDR1 is SGHAT and CDR2 is FQNNGV.

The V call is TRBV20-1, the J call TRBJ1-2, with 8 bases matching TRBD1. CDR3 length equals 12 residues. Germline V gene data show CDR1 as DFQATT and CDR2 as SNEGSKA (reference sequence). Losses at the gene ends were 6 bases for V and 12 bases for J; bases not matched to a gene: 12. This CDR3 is CSALTGVGENTF. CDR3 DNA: TGCAGTGCGTTGACAGGGGTTGGGGAAAACACCTTC.

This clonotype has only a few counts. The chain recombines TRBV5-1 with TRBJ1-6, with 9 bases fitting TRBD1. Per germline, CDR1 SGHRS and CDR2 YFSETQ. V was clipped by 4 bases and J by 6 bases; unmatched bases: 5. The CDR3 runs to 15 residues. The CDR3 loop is CASSLGTGRNSPLHF. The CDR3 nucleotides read TGCGCCAGCAGCCTCGGGACAGGGCGTAATTCACCCCTCCACTTT.

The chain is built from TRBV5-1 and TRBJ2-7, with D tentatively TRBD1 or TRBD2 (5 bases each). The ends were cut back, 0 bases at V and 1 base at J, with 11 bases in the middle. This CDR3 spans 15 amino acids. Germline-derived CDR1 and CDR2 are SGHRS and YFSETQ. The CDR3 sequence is CASSLDWGMSYEQYV. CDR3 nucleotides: TGCGCCAGCAGCTTGGACTGGGGGATGTCCTACGAGCAGTACGTC.

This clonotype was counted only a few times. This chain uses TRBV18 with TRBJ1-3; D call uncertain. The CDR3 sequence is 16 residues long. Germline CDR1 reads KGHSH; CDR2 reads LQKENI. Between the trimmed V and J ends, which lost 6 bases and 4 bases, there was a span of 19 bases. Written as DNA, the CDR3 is TGTGCCAGCTCGCCTGGGAGTGGTCGGACGGGAAACACCATATATTTT. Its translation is CASSPGSGRTGNTIYF.

For the CDR3, the DNA is TGTGCCAGCAGTGAATCTACAGGGGCGGCTGGAAACACCATATATTTT. Residues: CASSESTGAAGNTIYF. This sequence joins TRBV25-1 and TRBJ1-3; 7 positions agree with TRBD1. Germline CDR1 and CDR2: MGHDK and SYGVNS. The CDR3 has 16 residues. The junction had 5 bases not matched to a gene; V was cut back by 1 base and J by 2 bases. The full variable domain, completed using reference TRBV25-1 and TRBJ1-3, is EADIYQTPRYLVIGTGKKITLECSQTMGHDKMYWYQQDPGMELHLIHYSYGVNSTEKGDLSSESTVSRIRTEHFPLTLESARPSHTSQYLCASSESTGAAGNTIYFGEGSWLTVV.

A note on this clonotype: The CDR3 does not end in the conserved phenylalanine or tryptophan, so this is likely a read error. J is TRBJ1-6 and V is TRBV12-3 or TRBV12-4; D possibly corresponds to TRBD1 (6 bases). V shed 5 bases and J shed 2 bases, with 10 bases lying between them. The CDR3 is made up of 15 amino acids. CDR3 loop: CASSAQGTYNSPLHS. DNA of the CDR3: TGTGCCAGCAGTGCCCAGGGGACCTATAATTCACCCCTCCACTCT.

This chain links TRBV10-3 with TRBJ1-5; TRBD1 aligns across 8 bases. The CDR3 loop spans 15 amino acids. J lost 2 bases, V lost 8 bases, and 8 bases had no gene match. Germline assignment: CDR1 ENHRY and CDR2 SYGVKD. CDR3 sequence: CAISDRAEGNQPQHF. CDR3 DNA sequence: TGTGCCATCTCGGACAGGGCGGAAGGCAATCAGCCCCAGCATTTT.

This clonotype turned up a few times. Written as DNA, the CDR3 is TGCAGTGCTAGAGAACTGACAGCCTACGAGCAGTACTTC. Its translation is CSARELTAYEQYF. The gene calls are TRBV20-1 and TRBJ2-7; D may be TRBD1 (5 bases). This CDR3 spans 13 amino acids. V was cut by 0 bases and J by 2 bases, with 8 bases left in between. Germline assignment: CDR1 DFQATT and CDR2 SNEGSKA (reference sequence).

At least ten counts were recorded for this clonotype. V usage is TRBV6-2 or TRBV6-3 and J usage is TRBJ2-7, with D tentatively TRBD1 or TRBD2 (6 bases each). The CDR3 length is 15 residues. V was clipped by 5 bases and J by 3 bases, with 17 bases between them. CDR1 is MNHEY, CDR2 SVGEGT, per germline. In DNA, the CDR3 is TGTGCCAGCAGTGGGGGGCGGCCCTCGGTCTACGAGCAGTACGTC. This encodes CASSGGRPSVYEQYV.

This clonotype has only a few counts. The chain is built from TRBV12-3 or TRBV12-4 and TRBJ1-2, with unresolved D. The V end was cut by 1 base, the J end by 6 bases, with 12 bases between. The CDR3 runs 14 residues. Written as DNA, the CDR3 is TGTGCCAGCAGTTTAGAGGTCCATGGGAATGGCTACACCTTC. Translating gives CASSLEVHGNGYTF.

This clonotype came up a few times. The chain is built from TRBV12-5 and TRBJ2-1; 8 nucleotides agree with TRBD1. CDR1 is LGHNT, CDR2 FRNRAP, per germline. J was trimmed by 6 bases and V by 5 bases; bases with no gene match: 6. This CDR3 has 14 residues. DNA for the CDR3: TGTGCTAGTGGTACGAGGACAGGGTCCAATGAGCAGTTCTTC. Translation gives CASGTRTGSNEQFF.

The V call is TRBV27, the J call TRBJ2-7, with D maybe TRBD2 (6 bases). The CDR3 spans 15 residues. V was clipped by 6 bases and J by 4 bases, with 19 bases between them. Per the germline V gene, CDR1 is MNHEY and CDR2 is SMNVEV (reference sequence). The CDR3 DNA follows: TGTGCCAGCAGGCCCTTTTTAGGTGCGGGGTACGAGCAGTACGTC. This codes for CASRPFLGAGYEQYV.

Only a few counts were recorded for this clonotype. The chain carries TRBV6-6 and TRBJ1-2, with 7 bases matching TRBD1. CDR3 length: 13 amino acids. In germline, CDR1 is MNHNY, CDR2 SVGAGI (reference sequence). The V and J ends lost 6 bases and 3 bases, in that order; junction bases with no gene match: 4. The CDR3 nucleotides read TGTGCCAGCAGGTTTGGACAGGACTATGGCTACACCTTC. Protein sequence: CASRFGQDYGYTF.

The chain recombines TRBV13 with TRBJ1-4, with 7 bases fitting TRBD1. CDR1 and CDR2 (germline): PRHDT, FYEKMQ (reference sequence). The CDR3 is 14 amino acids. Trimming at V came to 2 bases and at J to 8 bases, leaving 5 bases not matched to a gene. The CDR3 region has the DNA TGTGCCAGCAGCTTATTGGAGACAGGGGAAAAACTGTTTTTT. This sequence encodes CASSLLETGEKLFF.

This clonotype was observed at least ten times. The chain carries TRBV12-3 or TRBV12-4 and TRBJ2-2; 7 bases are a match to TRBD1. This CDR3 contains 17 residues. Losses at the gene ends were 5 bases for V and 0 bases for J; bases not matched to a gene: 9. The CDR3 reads CASSPRTGPTNTGELFF. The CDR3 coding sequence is TGTGCCAGCAGTCCCCGGACAGGTCCTACGAACACCGGGGAGCTGTTTTTT.

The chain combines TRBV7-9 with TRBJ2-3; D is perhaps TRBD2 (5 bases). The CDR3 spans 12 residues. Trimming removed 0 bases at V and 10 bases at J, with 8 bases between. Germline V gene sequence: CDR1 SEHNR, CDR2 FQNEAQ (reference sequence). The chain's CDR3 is CASSLAEVAQYF. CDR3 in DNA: TGTGCCAGCAGCTTAGCGGAGGTTGCGCAGTATTTT.

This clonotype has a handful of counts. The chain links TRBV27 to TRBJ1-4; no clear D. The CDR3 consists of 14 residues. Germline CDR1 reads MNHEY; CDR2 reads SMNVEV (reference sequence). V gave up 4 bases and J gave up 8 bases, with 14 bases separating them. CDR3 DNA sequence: TGTGCCAGCAGTTCGGACCGAACGGCGGAAAAACTGTTTTTT. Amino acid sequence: CASSSDRTAEKLFF.

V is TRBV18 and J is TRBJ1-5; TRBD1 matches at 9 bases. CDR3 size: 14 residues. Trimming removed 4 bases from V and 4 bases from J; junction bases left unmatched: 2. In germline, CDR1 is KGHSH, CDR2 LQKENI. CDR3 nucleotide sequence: TGTGCCAGCTCACTACAGGGGGCGAATCAGCCCCAGCATTTT. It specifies CASSLQGANQPQHF.

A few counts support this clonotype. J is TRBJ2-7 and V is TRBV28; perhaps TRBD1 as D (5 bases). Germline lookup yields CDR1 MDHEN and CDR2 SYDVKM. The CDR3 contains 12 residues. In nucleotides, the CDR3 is TGTGCGGTACAGGTCCCCTCCTACGAGCAGTACTTC. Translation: CAVQVPSYEQYF. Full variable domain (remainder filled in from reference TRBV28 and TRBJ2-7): DVKVTQSSRYLVKRTGEKVFLECVQDMDHENMFWYRQDPGLGLRLIYFSYDVKMKEKGDIPEGYSVSREKKERFSLILESASTNQTSMYLCAVQVPSYEQYFGPGTRLTVT.

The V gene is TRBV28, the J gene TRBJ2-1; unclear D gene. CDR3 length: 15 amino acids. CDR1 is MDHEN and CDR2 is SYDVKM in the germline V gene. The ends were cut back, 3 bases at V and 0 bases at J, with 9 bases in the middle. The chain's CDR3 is CASSFWTVSYNEQFF. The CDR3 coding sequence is TGTGCCAGCAGTTTTTGGACCGTCTCCTACAATGAGCAGTTCTTC.

The CDR3 sequence: CSVEYSGSPTDTQYF. CDR3 coding DNA: TGCAGCGTTGAATATAGCGGGAGCCCCACAGATACGCAGTATTTT. The chain combines TRBV29-1 with TRBJ2-3, with 9 bases identical to TRBD2. The V segment lost 2 bases and the J segment 2 bases; nucleotides outside the gene matches: 5. The CDR3 loop spans 15 amino acids. Looked up from germline, CDR1 is SQVTM and CDR2 is ANQGSEA.

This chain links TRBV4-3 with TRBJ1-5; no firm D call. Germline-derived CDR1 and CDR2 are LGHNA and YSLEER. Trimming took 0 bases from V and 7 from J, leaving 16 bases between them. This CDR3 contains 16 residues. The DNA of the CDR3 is TGCGCCAGCAGCCAAGATCTTTTGGGGTGGGGACAGCCCCAGCATTTT. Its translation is CASSQDLLGWGQPQHF.

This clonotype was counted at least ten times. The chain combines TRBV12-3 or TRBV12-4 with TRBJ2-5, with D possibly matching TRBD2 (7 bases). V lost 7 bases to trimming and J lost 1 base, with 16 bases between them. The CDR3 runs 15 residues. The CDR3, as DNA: TGTGCCAGCACGGGATCGGGGGGCAGCCAAGAGACCCAGTACTTC. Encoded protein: CASTGSGGSQETQYF.

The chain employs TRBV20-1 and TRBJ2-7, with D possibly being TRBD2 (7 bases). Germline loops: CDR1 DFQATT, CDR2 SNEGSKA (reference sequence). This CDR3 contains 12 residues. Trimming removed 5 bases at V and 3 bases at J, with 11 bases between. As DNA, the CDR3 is TGCAGTGCTCTGGGAGGGGGCTACGAGCAGTACTTC. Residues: CSALGGGYEQYF.

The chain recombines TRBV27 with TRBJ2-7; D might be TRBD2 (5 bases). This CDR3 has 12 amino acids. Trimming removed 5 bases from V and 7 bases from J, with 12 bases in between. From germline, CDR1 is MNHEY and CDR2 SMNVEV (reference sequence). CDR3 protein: CASSNRRGEQYV. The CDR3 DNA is TGTGCCAGCAGTAACCGACGGGGAGAGCAGTACGTC.